This T cell receptor (beta chain) stems from a study of regulatory T cells in long-lasting Graves disease. Study-wide results and limits: Comparison showed that persistent patients shared more public clonotypes (2,741) than new patients (roughly 1,000).

V gave up 7 bases and J gave up 4 bases, with 14 bases separating them. Germline lookup yields CDR1 MNHEY and CDR2 SVGEGT. This CDR3 is built from 14 residues. The sample's time point: newly diagnosed GD, antithyroid drugs for less than 3 months. Extracted RNA from PBMCs served as the source of the TCR library. This clonotype showed up many times. The antigen is unknown. CDR3 regions were amplified by Arm-PCR using iRepertoire HTBI primers to build TCR beta libraries. MiXCR, run by TCRdb on the multiplex PCR reads, gives a single entry per CDR3 protein. The sample consists of 560,000 or so distinct CDR3 sequences, approximately 16% of them appearing once. The data were also submitted as part of a second study, on T cells in Graves' hyperthyroidism and ophthalmopathy. As that study records: Stable hyperthyroidism: no ophthalmopathy progression over 18 months of follow-up.

This receptor was identified in a man aged 18 to 30 with Graves disease. This rearrangement joins TRBV6-2 or TRBV6-3 to TRBJ1-5; tentative D call: TRBD1 (5 bases). The sample in question was peripheral blood mononuclear cells (PBMCs), obtained at new diagnosis, from a patient treated with antithyroid drugs. CDR3 residues: CASTSQRGNQPQHF. The DNA for the CDR3 is TGTGCCAGCACTTCCCAAAGGGGTAATCAGCCCCAGCATTTT.